Sequencing of this TCR beta chain was carried out in a study of T cell responses to AZD1222 COVID-19 vaccine. General study findings and limits: Seropositivity was recorded at baseline in only 6 or 7 AZD1222 recipients.

Sequenced by immunoSEQ multiplex PCR; TCRdb stores in-frame clones only, minus some. The profile shows over 120,000 clones, 85% to 95% of them singletons. The CDR3 length is 14 residues. V lost 6 bases and J lost 0, with 11 bases in between. Germline CDR1 MNHEY, CDR2 SMNVEV (reference sequence). On this clone itself: Its antigen is not known.

Sequencing was performed on peripheral blood, taken on day 0 of AZD1222 vaccination. J is TRBJ1-2 and V is TRBV27; the D is unclear. The origin of this receptor is an adult in good health. CDR3 DNA sequence: TGTGCCAGCAGGGGCAGAGAGACTAACTATGGCTACACCTTC. It yields the protein CASRGRETNYGYTF.